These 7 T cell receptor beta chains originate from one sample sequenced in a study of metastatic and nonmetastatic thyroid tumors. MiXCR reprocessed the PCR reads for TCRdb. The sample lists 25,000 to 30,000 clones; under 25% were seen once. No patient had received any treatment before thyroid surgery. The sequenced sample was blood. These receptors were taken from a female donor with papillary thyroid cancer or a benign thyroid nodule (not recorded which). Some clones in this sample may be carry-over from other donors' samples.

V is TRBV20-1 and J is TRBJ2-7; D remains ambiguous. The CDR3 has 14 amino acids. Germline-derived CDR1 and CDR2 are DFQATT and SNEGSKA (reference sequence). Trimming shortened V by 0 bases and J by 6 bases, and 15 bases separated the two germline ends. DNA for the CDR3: TGCAGTGCTAGAGATTCGCGGCATGTAAGCGAGCAGTACTTC. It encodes CSARDSRHVSEQYF.

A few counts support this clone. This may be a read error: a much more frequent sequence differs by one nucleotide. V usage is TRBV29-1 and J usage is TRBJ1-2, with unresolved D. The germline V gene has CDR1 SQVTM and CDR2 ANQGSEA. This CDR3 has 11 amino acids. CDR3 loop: CIVGDGYGYTF. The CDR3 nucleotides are TGCATCGTTGGAGATGGCTATGGCTACACCTTC. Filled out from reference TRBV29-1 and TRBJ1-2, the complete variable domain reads SAVISQKPSRDICQRGTSLTIQCQVDSQVTMMFWYRQQPGQSLTLIATANQGSEATYESGFVIDKFPISRPNLTFSTLTVSNMSPEDSSIYLCIVGDGYGYTFGSGTRLTVV.

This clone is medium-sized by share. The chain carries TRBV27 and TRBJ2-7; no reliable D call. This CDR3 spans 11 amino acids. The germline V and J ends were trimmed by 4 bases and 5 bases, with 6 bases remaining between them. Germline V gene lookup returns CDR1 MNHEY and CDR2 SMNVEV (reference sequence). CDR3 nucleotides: TGTGCCAGCAGTTCCATGAACGAGCAGTACTTC. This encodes CASSSMNEQYF.

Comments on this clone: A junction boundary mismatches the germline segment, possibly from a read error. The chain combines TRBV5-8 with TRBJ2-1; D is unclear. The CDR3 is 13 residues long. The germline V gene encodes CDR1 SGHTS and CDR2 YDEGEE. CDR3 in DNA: TGTGCCAGCAGAAGGTGGTCCTACAATGAGCAGTTCTTT. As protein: CASRRWSYNEQFF.

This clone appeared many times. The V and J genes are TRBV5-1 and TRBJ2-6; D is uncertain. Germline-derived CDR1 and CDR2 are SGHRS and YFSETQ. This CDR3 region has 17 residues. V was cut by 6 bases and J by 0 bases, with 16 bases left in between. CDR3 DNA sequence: TGCGCCAGCAAAAGCCGCGGAGAATACTCTGGGGCCAACGTCCTGACTTTC. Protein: CASKSRGEYSGANVLTF.

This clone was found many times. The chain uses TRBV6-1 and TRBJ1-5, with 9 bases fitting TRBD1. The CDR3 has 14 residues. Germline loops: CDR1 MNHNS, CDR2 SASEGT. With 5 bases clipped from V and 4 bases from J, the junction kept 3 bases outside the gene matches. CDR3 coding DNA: TGTGCCAGCAGTCACGGACAGGGGAATCAGCCCCAGCATTTT. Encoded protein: CASSHGQGNQPQHF.

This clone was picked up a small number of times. Written as DNA, the CDR3 is TGTGCCAGCAGTGGGAGACCTGGGCGGGGTGGCAAGCAGTACTTC. Protein product: CASSGRPGRGGKQYF. This chain joins TRBV12-3 or TRBV12-4 and TRBJ2-7, with D tentatively TRBD2 (6 bases). The CDR3 has 15 residues. V was trimmed by 5 bases and J by 8 bases, leaving 22 bases between them.